This TCR beta chain was sequenced during a study of cytomegalovirus exposure and HLA in healthy donors. The PCR used 60 Vbeta and 13 Jbeta primers. The method was immunoSEQ multiplex PCR; TCRdb's version includes in-frame clones alone and lacks a portion of them. The data show 100,000 to 150,000 clones, with 73% seen just once and 4.8% held by the top ten. Germline loops: CDR1 GTSNPN, CDR2 SVGIG (reference sequence). This CDR3 spans 15 amino acids. V shed 0 bases, J shed 4 bases, and the junction held 4 bases outside the gene matches. This TCR came from a man aged 60-69 years in good health and CMV-seropositive. Sequenced input: PBMCs. This chain links TRBV30 with TRBJ2-5, with TRBD2 identical over 11 bases. The CDR3 nucleotides are TGTGCCTGGAGTGTACCTAGCGGGGGGCCAGAGACCCAGTACTTC. This encodes CAWSVPSGGPETQYF.